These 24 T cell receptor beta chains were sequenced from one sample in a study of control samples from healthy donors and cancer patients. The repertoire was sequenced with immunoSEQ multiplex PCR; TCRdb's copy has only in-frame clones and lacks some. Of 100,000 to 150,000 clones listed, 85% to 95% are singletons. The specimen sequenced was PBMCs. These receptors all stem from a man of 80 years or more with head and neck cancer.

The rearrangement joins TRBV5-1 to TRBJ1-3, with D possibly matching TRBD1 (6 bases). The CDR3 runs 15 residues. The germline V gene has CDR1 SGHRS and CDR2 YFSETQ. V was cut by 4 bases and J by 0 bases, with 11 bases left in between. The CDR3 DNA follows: TGCGCCAGCAGCCCAGGACAGTTCTCTGGAAACACCATATATTTT. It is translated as CASSPGQFSGNTIYF.

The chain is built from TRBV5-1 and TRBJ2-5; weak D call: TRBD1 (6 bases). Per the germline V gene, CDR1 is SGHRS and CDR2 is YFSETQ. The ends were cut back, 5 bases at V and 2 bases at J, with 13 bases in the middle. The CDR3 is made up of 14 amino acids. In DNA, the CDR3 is TGCGCCAGCAGTTCACTACAGGGACAAGAGACCCAGTACTTC. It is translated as CASSSLQGQETQYF. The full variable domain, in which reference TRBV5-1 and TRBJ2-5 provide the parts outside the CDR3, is KAGVTQTPRYLIKTRGQQVTLSCSPISGHRSVSWYQQTPGQGLQFLFEYFSETQRNKGNFPGRFSGRQFSNSRSEMNVSTLELGDSALYLCASSSLQGQETQYFGPGTRLLVL.

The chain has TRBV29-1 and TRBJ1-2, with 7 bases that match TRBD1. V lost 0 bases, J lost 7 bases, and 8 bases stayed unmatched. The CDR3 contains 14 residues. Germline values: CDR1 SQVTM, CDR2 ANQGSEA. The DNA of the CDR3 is TGCAGCGTTGAAGATTACAGGGGTTTTCCTGGCTACACCTTC. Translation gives CSVEDYRGFPGYTF.

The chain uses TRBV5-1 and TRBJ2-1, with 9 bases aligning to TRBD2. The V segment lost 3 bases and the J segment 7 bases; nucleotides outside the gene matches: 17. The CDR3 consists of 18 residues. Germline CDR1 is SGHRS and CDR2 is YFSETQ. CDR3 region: CASSWGSGGAGSANEQFF. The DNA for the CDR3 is TGCGCCAGCAGCTGGGGTAGCGGGGGAGCGGGGTCAGCGAATGAGCAGTTCTTC. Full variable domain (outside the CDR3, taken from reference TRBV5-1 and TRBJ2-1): KAGVTQTPRYLIKTRGQQVTLSCSPISGHRSVSWYQQTPGQGLQFLFEYFSETQRNKGNFPGRFSGRQFSNSRSEMNVSTLELGDSALYLCASSWGSGGAGSANEQFFGPGTRLTVL.

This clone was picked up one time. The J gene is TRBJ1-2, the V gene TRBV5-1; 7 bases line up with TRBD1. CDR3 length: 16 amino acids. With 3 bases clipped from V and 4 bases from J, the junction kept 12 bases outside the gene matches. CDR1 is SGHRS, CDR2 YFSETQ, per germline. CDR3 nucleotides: TGCGCCAGCAGCTCTCGGGACAGCCCCTATCTCTATGGCTACACCTTC. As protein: CASSSRDSPYLYGYTF.

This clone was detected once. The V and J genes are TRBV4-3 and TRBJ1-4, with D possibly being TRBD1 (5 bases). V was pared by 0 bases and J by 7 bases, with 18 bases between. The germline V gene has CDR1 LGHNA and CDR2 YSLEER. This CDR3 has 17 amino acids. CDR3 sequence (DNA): TGCGCCAGCAGCCAAGATTACGAGGGGCAGGGAGGTGAAAAACTGTTTTTT. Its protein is CASSQDYEGQGGEKLFF.

The CDR3 loop reads CASSFRQSKQYF. CDR3 nucleotides: TGTGCCAGCAGTTTCCGGCAGAGCAAGCAGTACTTC. The chain recombines TRBV12-3 or TRBV12-4 with TRBJ2-7; D is unresolved. The CDR3 is 12 residues long. The germline V and J ends were trimmed by 3 bases and 8 bases, with 11 bases remaining between them.

CDR3 amino acids: CASSHGRTDTQYF. The CDR3, as DNA: TGTGCCAGCAGCCATGGACGCACAGATACGCAGTATTTT. V gene TRBV11-3 combines with J gene TRBJ2-3; D remains unclear. The germline CDR1 and CDR2 sequences are SGHNT and YENEEA. CDR3 length equals 13 residues. V lost 5 bases and J 1 base, leaving 7 bases between the germline ends.

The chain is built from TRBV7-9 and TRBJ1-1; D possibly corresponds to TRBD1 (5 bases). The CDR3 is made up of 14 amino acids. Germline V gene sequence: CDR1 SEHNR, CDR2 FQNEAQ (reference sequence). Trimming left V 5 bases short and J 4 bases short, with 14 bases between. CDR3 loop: CASSLRGSGTEAFF. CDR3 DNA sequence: TGTGCCAGCAGCCTGAGGGGATCTGGCACTGAAGCTTTCTTT.

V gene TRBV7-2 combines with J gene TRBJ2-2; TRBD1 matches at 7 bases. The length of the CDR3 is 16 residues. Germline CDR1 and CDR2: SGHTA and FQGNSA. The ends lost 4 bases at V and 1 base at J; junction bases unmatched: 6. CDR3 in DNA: TGTGCCAGCAGCTCGCGACAGGGAATGAACACCGGGGAGCTGTTTTTT. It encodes CASSSRQGMNTGELFF.

The CDR3 here is CASGPGTGSYTF. The CDR3 nucleotides are TGTGCCAGCGGGCCCGGGACAGGGTCCTACACCTTC. The rearrangement joins TRBV9 to TRBJ1-2, with TRBD1 identical over 9 bases. The CDR3 totals 12 residues. Per germline, CDR1 SGDLS and CDR2 YYNGEE. The V gene end was trimmed by 7 bases and the J gene end by 10 bases; junction bases not matched to a gene: 8.

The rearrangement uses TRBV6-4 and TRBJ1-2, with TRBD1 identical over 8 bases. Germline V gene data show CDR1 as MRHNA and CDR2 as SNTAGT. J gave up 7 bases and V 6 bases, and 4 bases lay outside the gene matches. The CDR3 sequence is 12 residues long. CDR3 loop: CASRPGQVGYTF. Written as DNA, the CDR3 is TGTGCCAGCAGGCCGGGACAGGTTGGCTACACCTTC.

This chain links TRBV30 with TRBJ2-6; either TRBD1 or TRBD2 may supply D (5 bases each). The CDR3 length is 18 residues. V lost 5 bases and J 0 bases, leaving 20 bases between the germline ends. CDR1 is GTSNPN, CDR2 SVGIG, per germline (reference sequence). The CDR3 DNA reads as TGTGCCTGGGAGGCGAGGGGAGTGTTAAGCTCTGGGGCCAACGTCCTGACTTTC. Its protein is CAWEARGVLSSGANVLTF.

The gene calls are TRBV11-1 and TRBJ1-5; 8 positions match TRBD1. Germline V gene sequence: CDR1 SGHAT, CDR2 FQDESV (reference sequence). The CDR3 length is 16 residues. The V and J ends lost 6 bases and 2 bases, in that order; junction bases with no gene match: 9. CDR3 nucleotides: TGTGCCAGCAGACGAGGACAGGGCGCATGCAATCAGCCCCAGCATTTT. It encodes CASRRGQGACNQPQHF.

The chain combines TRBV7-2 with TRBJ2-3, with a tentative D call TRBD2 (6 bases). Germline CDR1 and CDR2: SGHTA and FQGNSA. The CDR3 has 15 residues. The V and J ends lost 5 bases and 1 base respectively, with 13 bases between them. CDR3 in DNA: TGTGCCAGCAGCCCCCGGGAGCGGGGCACAGATACGCAGTATTTT. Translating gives CASSPRERGTDTQYF.

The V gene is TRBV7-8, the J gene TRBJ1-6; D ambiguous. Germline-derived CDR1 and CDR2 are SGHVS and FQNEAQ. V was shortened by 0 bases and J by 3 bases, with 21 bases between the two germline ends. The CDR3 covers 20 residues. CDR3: CASSLAWWQPLPNYNSPLHF. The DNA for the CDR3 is TGTGCCAGCAGCTTAGCCTGGTGGCAGCCTCTACCTAACTATAATTCACCCCTCCACTTT.

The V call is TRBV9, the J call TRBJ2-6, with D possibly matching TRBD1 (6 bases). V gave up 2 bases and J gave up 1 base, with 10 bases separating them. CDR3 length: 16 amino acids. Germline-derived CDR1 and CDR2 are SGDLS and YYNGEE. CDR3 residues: CASSVLGGSGANVLTF. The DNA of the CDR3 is TGTGCCAGCAGCGTTTTAGGGGGATCTGGGGCCAACGTCCTGACTTTC.

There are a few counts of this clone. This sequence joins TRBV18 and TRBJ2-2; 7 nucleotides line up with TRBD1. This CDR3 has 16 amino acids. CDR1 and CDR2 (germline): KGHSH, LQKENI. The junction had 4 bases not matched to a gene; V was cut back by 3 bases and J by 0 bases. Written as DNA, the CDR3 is TGTGCCAGCTCACCTTTCAGGGGGACGAACACCGGGGAGCTGTTTTTT. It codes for CASSPFRGTNTGELFF.

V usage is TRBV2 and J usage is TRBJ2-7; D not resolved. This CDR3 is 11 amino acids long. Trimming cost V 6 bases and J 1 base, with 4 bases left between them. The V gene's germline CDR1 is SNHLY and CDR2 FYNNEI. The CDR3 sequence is CASRYSYEQYF. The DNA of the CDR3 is TGTGCCAGCAGGTATTCCTACGAGCAGTACTTC.

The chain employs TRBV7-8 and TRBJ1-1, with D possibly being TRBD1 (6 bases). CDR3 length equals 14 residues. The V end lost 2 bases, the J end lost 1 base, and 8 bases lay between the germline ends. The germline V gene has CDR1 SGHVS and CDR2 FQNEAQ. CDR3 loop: CASSLWGQNTEAFF. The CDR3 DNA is TGTGCCAGCAGCTTATGGGGGCAGAACACTGAAGCTTTCTTT.

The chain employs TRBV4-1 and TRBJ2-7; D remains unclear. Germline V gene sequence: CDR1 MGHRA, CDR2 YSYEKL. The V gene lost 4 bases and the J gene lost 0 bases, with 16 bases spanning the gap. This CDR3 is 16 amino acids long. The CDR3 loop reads CASSLQAAYSSYEQYF. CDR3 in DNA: TGCGCCAGCAGCCTCCAGGCCGCTTATTCCTCCTACGAGCAGTACTTC.

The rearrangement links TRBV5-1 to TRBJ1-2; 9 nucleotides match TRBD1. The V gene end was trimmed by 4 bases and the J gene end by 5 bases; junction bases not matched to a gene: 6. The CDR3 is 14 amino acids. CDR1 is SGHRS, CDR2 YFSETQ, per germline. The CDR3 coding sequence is TGCGCCAGCAGCCGAACAGGGGGCGGGTATGGCTACACCTTC. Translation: CASSRTGGGYGYTF.

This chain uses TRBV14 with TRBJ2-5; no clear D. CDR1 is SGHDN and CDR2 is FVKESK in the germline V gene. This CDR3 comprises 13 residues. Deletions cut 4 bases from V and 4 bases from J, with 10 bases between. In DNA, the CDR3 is TGTGCCAGCAGCCGAAGACGAATAGAGACCCAGTACTTC. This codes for CASSRRRIETQYF. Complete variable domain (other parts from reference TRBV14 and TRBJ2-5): EAGVTQFPSHSVIEKGQTVTLRCDPISGHDNLYWYRRVMGKEIKFLLHFVKESKQDESGMPNNRFLAERTGGTYSTLKVQPAELEDSGVYFCASSRRRIETQYFGPGTRLLVL.

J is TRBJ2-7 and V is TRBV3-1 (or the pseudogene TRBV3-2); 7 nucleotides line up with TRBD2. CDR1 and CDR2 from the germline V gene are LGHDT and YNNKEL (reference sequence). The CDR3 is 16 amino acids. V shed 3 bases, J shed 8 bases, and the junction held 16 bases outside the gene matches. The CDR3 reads CASSHSGKGIYGQQYF. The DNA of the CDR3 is TGTGCCAGCAGCCACAGCGGGAAGGGGATCTACGGCCAGCAGTACTTC.